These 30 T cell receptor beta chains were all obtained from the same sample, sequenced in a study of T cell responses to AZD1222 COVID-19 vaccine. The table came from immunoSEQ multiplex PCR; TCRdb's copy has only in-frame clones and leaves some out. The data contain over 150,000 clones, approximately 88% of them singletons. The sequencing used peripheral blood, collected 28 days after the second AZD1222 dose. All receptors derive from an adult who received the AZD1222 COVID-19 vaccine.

The CDR3 DNA reads TGTGCCAGCAGAGGCGGACAGGGAGAGACCCAGTACTTC. Translating it yields CASRGGQGETQYF. The chain has TRBV5-5 and TRBJ2-5, with TRBD1 matching 8 bases. CDR1 is SGHKS and CDR2 is YYEKEE in the germline V gene (reference sequence). With V trimmed by 5 bases and J by 4 bases, 4 bases remained unmatched. The CDR3 loop spans 13 amino acids.

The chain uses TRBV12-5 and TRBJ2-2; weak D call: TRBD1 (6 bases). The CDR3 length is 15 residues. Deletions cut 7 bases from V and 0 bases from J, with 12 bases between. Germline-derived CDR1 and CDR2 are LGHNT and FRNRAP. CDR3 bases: TGTGCTAGTGCCCCTCCAGGGGCGAACACCGGGGAGCTGTTTTTT. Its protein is CASAPPGANTGELFF.

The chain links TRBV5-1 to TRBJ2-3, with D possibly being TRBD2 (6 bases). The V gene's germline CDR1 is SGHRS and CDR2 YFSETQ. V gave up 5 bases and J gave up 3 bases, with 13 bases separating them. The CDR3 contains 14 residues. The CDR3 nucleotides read TGCGCCAGCAGAGGGACTGCGGGGACAGATACGCAGTATTTT. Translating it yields CASRGTAGTDTQYF.

CDR3 residues: CSVVSIDRTSYEQYF. CDR3 DNA sequence: TGCAGCGTTGTGTCCATTGACAGGACAAGCTACGAGCAGTACTTC. The rearrangement uses TRBV29-1 and TRBJ2-7; the D gene is possibly TRBD1 (6 bases). The CDR3 extends over 15 amino acids. Germline CDR1 is SQVTM and CDR2 is ANQGSEA. The V and J ends lost 4 bases and 3 bases respectively, with 19 bases between them.

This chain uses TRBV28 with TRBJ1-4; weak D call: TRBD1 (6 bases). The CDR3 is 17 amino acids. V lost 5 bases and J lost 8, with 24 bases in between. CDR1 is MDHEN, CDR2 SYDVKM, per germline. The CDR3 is CASSLPRGQEGNEKLFF. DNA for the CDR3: TGTGCCAGCAGTCTCCCACGGGGGCAGGAGGGAAACGAAAAACTGTTTTTT.

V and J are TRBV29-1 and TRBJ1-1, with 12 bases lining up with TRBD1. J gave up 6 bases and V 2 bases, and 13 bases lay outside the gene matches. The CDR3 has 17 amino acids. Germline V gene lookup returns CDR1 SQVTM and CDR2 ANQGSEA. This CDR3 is CSVEYVGTGGVAAEAFF. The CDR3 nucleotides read TGCAGCGTTGAATATGTTGGGACAGGGGGCGTCGCGGCTGAAGCTTTCTTT.

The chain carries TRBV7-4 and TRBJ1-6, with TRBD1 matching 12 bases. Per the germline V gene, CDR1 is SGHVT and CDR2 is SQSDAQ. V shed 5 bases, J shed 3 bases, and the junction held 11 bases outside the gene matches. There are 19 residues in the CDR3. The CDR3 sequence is CASSPVPGQGAFYNSPLHF. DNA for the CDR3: TGTGCCAGCAGCCCCGTCCCGGGACAGGGGGCGTTCTATAATTCACCCCTCCACTTT.

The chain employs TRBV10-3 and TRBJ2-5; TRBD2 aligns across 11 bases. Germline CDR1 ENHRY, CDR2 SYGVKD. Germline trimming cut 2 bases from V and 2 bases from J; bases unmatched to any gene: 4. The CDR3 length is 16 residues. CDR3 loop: CAISEGTSGGQETQYF. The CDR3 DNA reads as TGTGCCATCAGTGAGGGGACTAGCGGAGGTCAAGAGACCCAGTACTTC.

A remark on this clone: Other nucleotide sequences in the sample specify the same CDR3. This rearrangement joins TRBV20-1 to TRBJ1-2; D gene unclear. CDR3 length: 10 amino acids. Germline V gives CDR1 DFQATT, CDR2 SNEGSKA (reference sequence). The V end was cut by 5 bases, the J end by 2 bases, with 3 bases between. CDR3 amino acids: CSASNYGYTF. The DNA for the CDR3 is TGCAGTGCTTCAAACTATGGCTACACCTTC.

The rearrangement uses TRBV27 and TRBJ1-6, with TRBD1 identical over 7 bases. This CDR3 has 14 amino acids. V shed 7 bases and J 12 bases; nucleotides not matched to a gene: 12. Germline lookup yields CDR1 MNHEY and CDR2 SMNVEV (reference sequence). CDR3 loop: CASTVGTAEGPLHF. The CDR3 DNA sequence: TGTGCCAGCACCGTCGGGACAGCCGAGGGACCCCTCCACTTT.

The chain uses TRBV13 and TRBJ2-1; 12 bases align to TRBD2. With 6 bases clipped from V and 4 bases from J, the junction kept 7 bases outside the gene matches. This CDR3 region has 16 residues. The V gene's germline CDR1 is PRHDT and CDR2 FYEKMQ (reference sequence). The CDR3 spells CASRMTSGGQYNEQFF. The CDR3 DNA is TGTGCCAGCAGAATGACTAGCGGGGGCCAGTACAATGAGCAGTTCTTC. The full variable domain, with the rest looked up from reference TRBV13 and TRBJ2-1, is AAGVIQSPRHLIKEKRETATLKCYPIPRHDTVYWYQQGPGQDPQFLISFYEKMQSDKGSIPDRFSAQQFSDYHSELNMSSLELGDSALYFCASRMTSGGQYNEQFFGPGTRLTVL.

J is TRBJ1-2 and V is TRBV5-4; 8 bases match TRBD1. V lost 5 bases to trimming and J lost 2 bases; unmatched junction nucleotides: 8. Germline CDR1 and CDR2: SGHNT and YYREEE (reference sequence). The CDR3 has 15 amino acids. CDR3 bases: TGTGCCAGCAGAGCCGGGACAGGAGAAAACTATGGCTACACCTTC. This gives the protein CASRAGTGENYGYTF. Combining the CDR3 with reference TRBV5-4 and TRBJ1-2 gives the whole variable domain ETGVTQSPTHLIKTRGQQVTLRCSSQSGHNTVSWYQQALGQGPQFIFQYYREEENGRGNFPPRFSGLQFPNYSSELNVNALELDDSALYLCASRAGTGENYGYTFGSGTRLTVV.

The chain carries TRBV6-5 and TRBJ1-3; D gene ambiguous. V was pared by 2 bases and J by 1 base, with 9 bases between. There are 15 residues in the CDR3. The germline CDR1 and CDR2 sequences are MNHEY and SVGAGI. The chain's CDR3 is CASSYDSASGNTIYF. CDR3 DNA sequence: TGTGCCAGCAGTTACGACTCAGCGTCTGGAAACACCATATATTTT.

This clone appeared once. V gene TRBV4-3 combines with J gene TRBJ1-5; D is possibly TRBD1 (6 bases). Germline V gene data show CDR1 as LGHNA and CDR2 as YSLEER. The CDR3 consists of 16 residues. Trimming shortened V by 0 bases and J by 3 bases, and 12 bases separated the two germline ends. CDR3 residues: CASSQELGQLNQPQHF. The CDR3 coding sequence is TGCGCCAGCAGCCAAGAGCTCGGACAGCTCAATCAGCCCCAGCATTTT.

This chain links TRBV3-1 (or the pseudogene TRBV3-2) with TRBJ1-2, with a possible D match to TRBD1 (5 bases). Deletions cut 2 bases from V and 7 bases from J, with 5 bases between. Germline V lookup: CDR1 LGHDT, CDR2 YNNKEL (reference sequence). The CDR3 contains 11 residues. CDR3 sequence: CASSQQGGYTF. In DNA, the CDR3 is TGTGCCAGCAGCCAACAGGGTGGCTACACCTTC.

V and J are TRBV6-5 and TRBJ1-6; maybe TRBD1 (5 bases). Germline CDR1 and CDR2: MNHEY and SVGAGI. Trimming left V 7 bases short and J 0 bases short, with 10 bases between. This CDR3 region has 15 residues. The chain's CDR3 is CASTAGLSYNSPLHF. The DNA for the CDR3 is TGTGCCAGCACGGCAGGGCTCTCCTATAATTCACCCCTCCACTTT.

The CDR3 DNA is TGTGCCAGCCAAAAACCGGGACAGGGGACAGATACGCAGTATTTT. This translates into CASQKPGQGTDTQYF. The rearrangement links TRBV27 to TRBJ2-3, with 10 nucleotides matching TRBD1. The ends lost 8 bases at V and 3 bases at J; junction bases unmatched: 8. The CDR3 is 15 amino acids. Germline assignment: CDR1 MNHEY and CDR2 SMNVEV (reference sequence).

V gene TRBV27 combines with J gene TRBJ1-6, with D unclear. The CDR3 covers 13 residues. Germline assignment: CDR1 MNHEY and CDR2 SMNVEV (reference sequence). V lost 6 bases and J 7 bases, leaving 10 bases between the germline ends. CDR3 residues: CASRIGQNSPLHF. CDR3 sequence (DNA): TGTGCCAGCAGAATAGGCCAAAATTCACCCCTCCACTTT.

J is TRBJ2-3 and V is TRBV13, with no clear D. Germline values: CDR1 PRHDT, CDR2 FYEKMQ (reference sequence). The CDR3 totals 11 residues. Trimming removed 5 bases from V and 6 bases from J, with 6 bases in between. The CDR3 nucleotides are TGTGCCAGCAGCCAAGAGGATACGCAGTATTTT. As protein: CASSQEDTQYF.

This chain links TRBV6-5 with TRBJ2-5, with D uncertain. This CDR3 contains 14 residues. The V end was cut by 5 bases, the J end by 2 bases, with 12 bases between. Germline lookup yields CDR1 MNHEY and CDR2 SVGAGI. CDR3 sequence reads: CASSSHRPQETQYF. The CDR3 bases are TGTGCCAGCAGTAGTCACCGGCCACAAGAGACCCAGTACTTC.

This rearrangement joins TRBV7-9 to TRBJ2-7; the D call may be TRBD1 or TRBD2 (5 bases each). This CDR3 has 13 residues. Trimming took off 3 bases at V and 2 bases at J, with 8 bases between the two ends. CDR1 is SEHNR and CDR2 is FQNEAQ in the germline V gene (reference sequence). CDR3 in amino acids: CASSLTAAYEQYF. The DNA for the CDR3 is TGTGCCAGCAGCTTGACAGCGGCCTACGAGCAGTACTTC. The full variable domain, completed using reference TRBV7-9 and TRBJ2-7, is DTGVSQNPRHKITKRGQNVTFRCDPISEHNRLYWYRQTLGQGPEFLTYFQNEAQLEKSRLLSDRFSAERPKGSFSTLEIQRTEQGDSAMYLCASSLTAAYEQYFGPGTRLTVT.

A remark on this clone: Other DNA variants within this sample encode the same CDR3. The CDR3 spells CASSPPGQGNTGELFF. In DNA, the CDR3 is TGCGCCAGCAGCCCCCCCGGACAGGGGAACACCGGGGAGCTGTTTTTT. This chain connects TRBV5-1 to TRBJ2-2, with 8 bases fitting TRBD1. After removal of 4 bases from V and 1 base from J, the junction contained 6 bases not matched to a gene. Germline V CDR1 and CDR2: SGHRS, YFSETQ. The CDR3 is made up of 16 amino acids. Combining the CDR3 with reference TRBV5-1 and TRBJ2-2 gives the whole variable domain KAGVTQTPRYLIKTRGQQVTLSCSPISGHRSVSWYQQTPGQGLQFLFEYFSETQRNKGNFPGRFSGRQFSNSRSEMNVSTLELGDSALYLCASSPPGQGNTGELFFGEGSRLTVL.

The CDR3: CASSLGEQAFF. The CDR3 DNA reads TGTGCCAGCAGCCTCGGCGAGCAAGCTTTCTTT. V is TRBV27 and J is TRBJ1-1, with D unresolved. Per the germline V gene, CDR1 is MNHEY and CDR2 is SMNVEV (reference sequence). CDR3 length: 11 residues. V dropped 6 bases and J dropped 9 bases, with 11 bases sitting between them.

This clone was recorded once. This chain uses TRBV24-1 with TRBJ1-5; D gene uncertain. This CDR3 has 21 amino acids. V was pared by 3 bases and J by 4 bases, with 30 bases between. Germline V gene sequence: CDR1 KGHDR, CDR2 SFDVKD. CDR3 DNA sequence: TGTGCCACCAGTGATCAAATTGGAACAGAGGTCAAGACCGTCATTAATCAGCCCCAGCATTTT. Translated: CATSDQIGTEVKTVINQPQHF.

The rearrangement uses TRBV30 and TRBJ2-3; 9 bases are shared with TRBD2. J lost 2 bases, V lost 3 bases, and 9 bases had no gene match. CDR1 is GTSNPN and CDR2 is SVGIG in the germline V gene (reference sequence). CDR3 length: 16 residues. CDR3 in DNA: TGTGCCTGGAGCCTGAGACTAGCGGTTTACACAGATACGCAGTATTTT. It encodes CAWSLRLAVYTDTQYF.

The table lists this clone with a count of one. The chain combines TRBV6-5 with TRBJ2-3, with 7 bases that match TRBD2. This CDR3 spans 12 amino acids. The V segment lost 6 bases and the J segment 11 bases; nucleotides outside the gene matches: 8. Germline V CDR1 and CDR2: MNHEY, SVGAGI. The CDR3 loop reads CASRGTGTKQYF. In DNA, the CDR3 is TGTGCCAGCAGGGGTACCGGGACTAAGCAGTATTTT.

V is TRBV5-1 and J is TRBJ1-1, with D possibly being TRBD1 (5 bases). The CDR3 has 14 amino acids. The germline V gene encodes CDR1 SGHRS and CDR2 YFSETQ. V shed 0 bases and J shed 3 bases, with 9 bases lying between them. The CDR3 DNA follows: TGCGCCAGCAGCTTGGACAGGTCGGACACTGAAGCTTTCTTT. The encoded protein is CASSLDRSDTEAFF.

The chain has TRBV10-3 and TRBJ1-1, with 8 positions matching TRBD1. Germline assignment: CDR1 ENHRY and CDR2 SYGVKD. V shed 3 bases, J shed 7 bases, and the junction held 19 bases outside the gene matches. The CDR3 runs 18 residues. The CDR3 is CAISDLGQAAIATVEAFF. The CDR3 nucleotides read TGTGCCATCAGTGACCTGGGACAGGCTGCAATCGCCACAGTTGAAGCTTTCTTT.

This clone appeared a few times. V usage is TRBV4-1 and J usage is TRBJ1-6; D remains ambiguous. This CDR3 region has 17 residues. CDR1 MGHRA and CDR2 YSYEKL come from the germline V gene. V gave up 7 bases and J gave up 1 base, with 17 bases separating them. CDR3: CASTPGLGNSYNSPLHF. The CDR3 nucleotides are TGCGCCAGCACCCCGGGTTTGGGGAATTCCTATAATTCACCCCTCCACTTT.

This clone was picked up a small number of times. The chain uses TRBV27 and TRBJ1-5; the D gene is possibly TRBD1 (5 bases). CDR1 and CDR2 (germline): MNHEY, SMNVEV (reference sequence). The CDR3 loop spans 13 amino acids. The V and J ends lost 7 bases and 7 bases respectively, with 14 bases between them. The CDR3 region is CASTWGPGQPQHF. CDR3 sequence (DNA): TGTGCCAGCACGTGGGGCCCTGGACAGCCCCAGCATTTT.